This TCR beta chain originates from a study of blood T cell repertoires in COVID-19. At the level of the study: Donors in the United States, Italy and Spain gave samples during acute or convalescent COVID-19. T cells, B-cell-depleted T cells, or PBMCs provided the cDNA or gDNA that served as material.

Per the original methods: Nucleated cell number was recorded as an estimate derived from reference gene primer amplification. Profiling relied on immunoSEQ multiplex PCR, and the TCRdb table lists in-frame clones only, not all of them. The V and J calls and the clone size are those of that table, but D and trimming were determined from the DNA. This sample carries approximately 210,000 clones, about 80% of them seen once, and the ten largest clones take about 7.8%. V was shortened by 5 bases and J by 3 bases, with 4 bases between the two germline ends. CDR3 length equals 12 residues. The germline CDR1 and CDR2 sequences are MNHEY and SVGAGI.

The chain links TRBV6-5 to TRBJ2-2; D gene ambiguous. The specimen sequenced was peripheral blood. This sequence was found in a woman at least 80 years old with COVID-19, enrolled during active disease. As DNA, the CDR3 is TGTGCCAGCAGTCAATACACCGGGGAGCTGTTTTTT. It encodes CASSQYTGELFF.